A selection of T cell receptor beta chains follows, all from one sample in a study of blood T cell repertoires in COVID-19. Profiled with immunoSEQ multiplex PCR; TCRdb holds only in-frame clones, not every one. The sample has about 120,000 clones; almost 90% are singletons. Specimen: peripheral blood. Receptors originate from a woman aged 45-60 years with active or convalescent COVID-19. The CDR3 runs from the conserved cysteine through the conserved F or W. D genes are given only for firm matches. Clone size is stated in some rows and not others, as once, few, many or a class when expanded.

TRBV6-2/TRBV6-3	TRBJ1-5	-	TRBD1	CASSYSGQREPQHF	TGTGCCAGCAGTTACTCGGGACAGCGAGAGCCCCAGCATTTT
TRBV20-1	TRBJ2-2	once	-	CSASSVGELFF	TGCAGTGCCTCTAGCGTCGGGGAGCTGTTTTTT
TRBV7-8	TRBJ2-1	-	TRBD2	CASSPTGTNLLYEQFF	TGTGCCAGCAGCCCAACCGGGACTAACCTTTTGTATGAGCAGTTCTTC
TRBV10-2	TRBJ2-1	-	TRBD2	CASETSGRDEQFF	TGCGCCAGCGAAACTAGCGGGAGGGATGAGCAGTTCTTC
TRBV28	TRBJ2-5	-	-	CASSLPPVETQYF	TGTGCCAGCAGTTTACCCCCTGTGGAGACCCAGTACTTC
TRBV7-2	TRBJ2-7	-	-	CASSQDRLAYEQYF	TGTGCCAGCAGCCAAGACAGGCTTGCCTACGAGCAGTACTTC
TRBV28	TRBJ2-7	-	-	CASSLRPDSDYEQYF	TGTGCCAGCAGCTTACGCCCCGACAGCGACTACGAGCAGTACTTC
TRBV27	TRBJ2-1	once	-	CASSLFAGHYNEQFF	TGTGCCAGCAGTTTATTTGCGGGGCACTACAATGAGCAGTTCTTC
TRBV3-1/TRBV3-2	TRBJ2-7	-	TRBD1	CASSGTAYEQYF	TGTGCCAGCAGCGGGACAGCCTACGAGCAGTACTTC
TRBV19	TRBJ2-5	-	TRBD2	CASKRTSGQETQYF	TGTGCCAGTAAGCGGACTAGCGGGCAAGAGACCCAGTACTTC
TRBV6-6	TRBJ2-4	-	-	CASSNQGLAKNIQYF	TGTGCCAGCAGTAACCAGGGACTAGCCAAAAACATTCAGTACTTC
TRBV19	TRBJ2-5	-	-	CASSRHGTQETQYF	TGTGCCAGTAGTCGACACGGAACCCAAGAGACCCAGTACTTC
TRBV5-1	TRBJ1-1	-	-	CASSLEGLNTEAFF	TGCGCCAGCAGCTTAGAGGGATTGAACACTGAAGCTTTCTTT
TRBV5-1	TRBJ2-1	-	-	CASSLAVPLNNEQFF	TGCGCCAGCAGCTTGGCCGTCCCCTTAAACAATGAGCAGTTCTTC
TRBV27	TRBJ1-2	-	TRBD1	CASRPTGGRDGYTF	TGTGCCAGCAGACCGACAGGGGGCCGGGACGGCTACACCTTC
TRBV30	TRBJ2-3	-	TRBD1	CAWSFRQGVNLRTQYF	TGTGCCTGGAGTTTCAGACAGGGGGTGAATTTAAGGACGCAGTATTTT
TRBV7-2	TRBJ1-2	once	-	CASSLGVSYGYTF	TGTGCCAGCAGCTTAGGAGTCTCCTATGGCTACACCTTC
TRBV5-6	TRBJ2-7	-	-	CASSGTGTTLYEQYF	TGTGCCAGCAGCGGTACCGGGACAACCCTTTACGAGCAGTACTTC
TRBV10-3	TRBJ1-5	-	-	CAISESGAQPQHF	TGTGCCATCAGTGAGTCGGGCGCTCAGCCCCAGCATTTT
TRBV28	TRBJ2-1	-	TRBD2	CASRSGSLHNEQFF	TGTGCCAGCAGGAGCGGGAGTTTACACAATGAGCAGTTCTTC
TRBV7-2	TRBJ2-7	-	-	CASSLRSYEQYF	TGTGCCAGCAGCCTGCGCTCCTACGAGCAGTACTTC
TRBV12-3/TRBV12-4	TRBJ1-2	-	-	CASGSTGTHGYTF	TGTGCCAGCGGGTCTACAGGGACCCATGGCTACACCTTC
TRBV15	TRBJ2-2	-	TRBD1	CATSRGQVEGELFF	TGTGCCACCAGCAGGGGACAGGTTGAGGGGGAGCTGTTTTTT
TRBV18	TRBJ2-2	-	-	CASSRAEDTGELFF	TGTGCCAGCTCCCGCGCTGAGGACACCGGGGAGCTGTTTTTT
TRBV28	TRBJ2-2	-	-	CASSLGGAGELFF	TGTGCCAGCAGCCTCGGGGGAGCCGGGGAGCTGTTTTTT
TRBV7-2	TRBJ2-5	-	-	CASSSSGVGETQYF	TGTGCCAGCAGCTCATCGGGGGTAGGGGAGACCCAGTACTTC
TRBV15	TRBJ2-3	-	-	CATSRDSQTIEEGKYF	TGTGCCACCAGCAGAGACAGCCAGACAATCGAGGAGGGGAAGTATTTT
TRBV7-2	TRBJ1-3	-	TRBD1	CASSSSGTASSGNTIYF	TGTGCCAGCAGCTCCTCCGGGACAGCCAGCTCTGGAAACACCATATATTTT
TRBV5-1	TRBJ1-3	-	-	CASSPQTQAGNTIYF	TGCGCCAGCAGCCCACAAACACAAGCTGGAAACACCATATATTTT
TRBV18	TRBJ2-7	-	TRBD1	CASSLGQGLNEQYF	TGTGCCAGCTCACTGGGACAGGGGCTAAACGAGCAGTACTTC
TRBV7-6	TRBJ1-1	-	-	CASSFRPGKNTEAFF	TGTGCCAGCAGCTTTCGACCGGGAAAAAACACTGAAGCTTTCTTT
TRBV7-2	TRBJ2-3	-	-	CASSFGTDTQYF	TGTGCCAGCAGCTTCGGGACAGATACGCAGTATTTT
TRBV5-1	TRBJ2-3	-	TRBD2	CASSLVGTSRTDTQYF	TGCGCCAGCAGCTTGGTTGGGACTAGCAGGACAGATACGCAGTATTTT
TRBV19	TRBJ1-2	few	-	CASRPQGDRYGYTF	TGTGCCAGTAGGCCACAGGGAGATAGATATGGCTACACCTTC
TRBV5-5	TRBJ1-2	once	-	CASSRSTATMNYGYTF	TGTGCCAGCTCCCGATCTACTGCCACTATGAACTATGGCTACACCTTC
TRBV7-9	TRBJ2-1	-	-	CASTRGGGGNEQFF	TGTGCCAGCACCCGGGGTGGGGGCGGAAATGAGCAGTTCTTC
TRBV29-1	TRBJ1-5	-	-	CSVGQDNQPQHF	TGCAGCGTTGGGCAGGACAATCAGCCCCAGCATTTT
TRBV7-2	TRBJ2-3	-	TRBD2	CASSSLPLLAGGLNTQYF	TGTGCCAGCAGCTCCCTTCCGCTACTAGCGGGGGGCCTAAATACGCAGTATTTT
TRBV5-1	TRBJ2-7	-	-	CASSQSGDEQYF	TGCGCCAGCAGCCAATCGGGGGACGAGCAGTACTTC
TRBV25-1	TRBJ2-1	-	TRBD2	CASTQAGGVNEQFF	TGTGCCAGCACCCAAGCGGGAGGCGTGAATGAGCAGTTCTTC
TRBV6-5	TRBJ2-5	-	TRBD2	CASRPTSGPQETQYF	TGTGCCAGCAGACCGACTAGCGGTCCACAAGAGACCCAGTACTTC
TRBV27	TRBJ2-7	-	-	CASSLVGAGLSYEQYF	TGTGCCAGCAGTTTGGTGGGAGCGGGTCTATCCTACGAGCAGTACTTC
TRBV28	TRBJ1-5	few	TRBD1	CASRPGQDRGNQPQHF	TGTGCCAGCAGGCCGGGACAGGATCGGGGCAATCAGCCCCAGCATTTT
TRBV3-1/TRBV3-2	TRBJ2-5	-	-	CASSQVGGETQYF	TGTGCCAGCAGCCAAGTTGGAGGAGAGACCCAGTACTTC
TRBV4-1	TRBJ2-2	-	TRBD2	CASSQDIGRLAGNTGELFF	TGCGCCAGCAGCCAAGATATAGGGAGGCTAGCGGGAAACACCGGGGAGCTGTTTTTT
TRBV5-1	TRBJ2-7	-	-	CASSFGPGGTNSEQYF	TGCGCCAGCAGCTTTGGACCCGGGGGGACAAACTCCGAGCAGTACTTC
TRBV19	TRBJ2-1	-	TRBD2	CASSIEASGRRDEQFF	TGTGCCAGTAGTATAGAGGCTAGCGGGAGGCGCGATGAGCAGTTCTTC